The sequence of this TCR beta chain was determined in a study of T cells in Graves' hyperthyroidism and ophthalmopathy. Points on this clonotype: As yet, its antigen is unknown.

It was 8.5 to 10 ml of fresh peripheral blood that supplied the PBMCs. The CDR3 runs to 15 residues. Germline V gives CDR1 SQVTM, CDR2 ANQGSEA. The junction had 10 bases not matched to a gene; V was cut back by 7 bases and J by 2 bases. General study findings and limits: Most thyroid clonotypes with frequency above 0.001 were detected in blood. From stable hyperthyroidism, ophthalmopathy was set apart by a 13 V-J model.

Amplification of TCR beta CDR3 regions used RNA as the template. The study used the HTBI primer set for a first-round RT-PCR of the TCR CDR3. From the multiplex PCR reads, TCRdb called clonotypes with MiXCR, one entry per CDR3 protein. The sample shows 800,000 or so distinct CDR3 sequences, around 38% of them seen only once. This chain links TRBV29-1 with TRBJ1-1; TRBD1 matches at 10 bases. Sequenced input: blood. The receptor's source is a man aged 18-30 years with Graves' hyperthyroidism. CDR3 sequence: CSASGTGESNTEAFF. The CDR3, as DNA: TGCAGCGCCTCCGGGACAGGGGAAAGTAACACTGAAGCTTTCTTT.